A single sample is the source of the 10 T cell receptor beta chains below, sequenced in a study of Ad26.COV2.S vaccination and SARS-CoV-2 variants. The method was immunoSEQ multiplex PCR; TCRdb's version includes in-frame clones alone and lacks a portion of them. The sample yields roughly 700,000 clones, around 92% seen once. As to treatment: roughly 18 received Ad26.COV2.S at low or high dose, single or two shots; several received placebo; per-sample allocation not given. Samples were taken on day 63 after the first vaccine or placebo injection. Sequenced material: peripheral blood, taken in a trial of Ad26.COV2.S vaccine versus placebo. The source is a person between 18 and 65 years old who received the Ad26.COV2.S COVID-19 vaccine or a placebo.

The J gene is TRBJ2-7, the V gene TRBV7-2, with 9 bases lining up with TRBD2. The V and J ends lost 8 bases and 6 bases, in that order; junction bases with no gene match: 14. This CDR3 has 15 residues. Germline V gene sequence: CDR1 SGHTA, CDR2 FQGNSA. This CDR3 reads CASSPLRREGGEQYF. The CDR3 nucleotides are TGTGCCAGCTCCCCCCTGAGGCGGGAGGGTGGCGAGCAGTACTTC.

This rearrangement joins TRBV7-9 to TRBJ2-1, with 7 bases that match TRBD2. V shed 5 bases and J 1 base; nucleotides not matched to a gene: 5. This CDR3 has 15 residues. CDR1 and CDR2 (germline): SEHNR, FQNEAQ (reference sequence). The CDR3 here is CASSKLAPSYNEQFF. In DNA form, the CDR3 reads TGTGCCAGCAGCAAACTAGCGCCATCCTACAATGAGCAGTTCTTC.

V is TRBV27 and J is TRBJ1-2, with D perhaps TRBD1 (5 bases). Trimming pared 8 bases from V and 2 bases from J, leaving 12 bases between. The CDR3 extends over 13 amino acids. CDR1 is MNHEY and CDR2 is SMNVEV in the germline V gene (reference sequence). CDR3 sequence: CASSAGLNYGYTF. As DNA, the CDR3 is TGTGCCAGCTCTGCGGGGCTCAACTATGGCTACACCTTC.

V gene TRBV6-6 combines with J gene TRBJ1-5; D is undetermined. Germline CDR1 is MNHNY and CDR2 is SVGAGI (reference sequence). V was trimmed by 2 bases and J by 4 bases, leaving 9 bases between them. CDR3 size: 14 residues. This CDR3 reads CASSYDVGNQPQHF. CDR3 DNA: TGTGCCAGCAGTTACGACGTGGGGAATCAGCCCCAGCATTTT.

The J gene is TRBJ2-2, the V gene TRBV10-3; perhaps D is TRBD1 or TRBD2 (6 bases each). The germline CDR1 and CDR2 sequences are ENHRY and SYGVKD. This CDR3 region has 15 residues. V was clipped by 2 bases and J by 2 bases, with 9 bases between them. The CDR3 spells CAISEPGANTGELFF. CDR3 DNA: TGTGCCATCAGTGAGCCGGGGGCCAACACCGGGGAGCTGTTTTTT.

V gene TRBV7-9 combines with J gene TRBJ2-5; tentatively, D is TRBD1 or TRBD2 (6 bases each). This CDR3 is 15 amino acids long. From germline, CDR1 is SEHNR and CDR2 FQNEAQ (reference sequence). V was pared by 2 bases and J by 2 bases, with 12 bases between. The CDR3 nucleotides are TGTGCCAGCAGCTTATTGGGGGGCACACAAGAGACCCAGTACTTC. This encodes CASSLLGGTQETQYF.

The chain employs TRBV9 and TRBJ1-2; 8 nucleotides agree with TRBD1. Germline CDR1 reads SGDLS; CDR2 reads YYNGEE. The length of the CDR3 is 14 residues. Trimming cost V 0 bases and J 8 bases; bases outside gene matches: 6. CDR3 DNA: TGTGCCAGCAGCGTAGTAAGTCAGGGGGCCGGCTACACCTTC. It specifies CASSVVSQGAGYTF.

The chain carries TRBV11-3 and TRBJ2-2, with no clear D. The germline V gene encodes CDR1 SGHNT and CDR2 YENEEA. The CDR3 is 14 amino acids. Trimming left V 0 bases short and J 4 bases short, with 6 bases between. Here the CDR3 DNA reads TGTGCCAGCAGCTTAGATAGTAGCACCGGGGAGCTGTTTTTT. As protein: CASSLDSSTGELFF.

The chain links TRBV30 to TRBJ1-5, with TRBD1 matching over 11 bases. The germline gives CDR1 GTSNPN, CDR2 SVGIG (reference sequence). This CDR3 comprises 15 residues. V shed 2 bases and J 3 bases; nucleotides not matched to a gene: 3. CDR3 region: CAWSLGQGANQPQHF. In DNA, the CDR3 is TGTGCCTGGAGTTTAGGACAGGGGGCCAATCAGCCCCAGCATTTT.

The chain links TRBV6-2 or TRBV6-3 to TRBJ1-6; weak D call: TRBD1 (6 bases). There are 13 residues in the CDR3. V was trimmed by 2 bases and J by 10 bases, leaving 9 bases between them. Germline CDR1 MNHEY, CDR2 SVGEGT. The chain's CDR3 is CASSYTGRSPLHF. In DNA form, the CDR3 reads TGTGCCAGCAGTTACACAGGGCGGTCACCCCTCCACTTT.